This record looks at one T cell receptor beta chain sequence and its context. Genomic DNA acted as the template from which TCR beta VDJ combination and CDR3 sequence profiling were carried out. TCRdb independently ran MiXCR on the reads; one entry per CDR3 protein. The table lists tens of thousands of distinct CDR3 sequences, 65% to 70% of them singletons. The data were taken from a study of CD8+CD57+ T cells in acquired aplastic anemia. Material for sequencing was sorted CD4+, CD8+, or CD8+CD57+ T cells (not recorded which) from PBMCs. The sequence was collected from a human donor in good health, serving as a control.

CDR3 loop: CATSRDRGVYEQYF. The DNA of the CDR3 is TGTGCCACCAGCAGAGATAGGGGGGTCTACGAGCAGTACTTC. The chain combines TRBV15 with TRBJ2-7; either TRBD1 or TRBD2 may fit D (6 bases each). With 0 bases removed from V and 3 bases from J, the gap between germline ends came to 9 bases. The germline gives CDR1 LNHNV, CDR2 YYDKDF (reference sequence). CDR3 length equals 14 residues.